This T cell receptor (beta chain) was recovered during a study of response to subunit inactivated influenza vaccine. The CDR3 spans 13 residues. CDR1 is SGHRS and CDR2 is YFSETQ in the germline V gene. The ends were cut back, 0 bases at V and 3 bases at J, with 6 bases in the middle. TCRdb fed the RT-PCR reads into MiXCR, producing one record per CDR3 protein. The sample carries under 550,000 distinct CDR3 sequences, approximately 6.9% recorded once. The sample consisted of PBMCs from blood, taken 23 months after vaccination. This clonotype was obtained from a man aged 50-75 years who received an inactivated influenza vaccine. This chain connects TRBV5-1 to TRBJ1-1; no firm D call. Written as DNA, the CDR3 is TGCGCCAGCAGCTTGGATGGGGACACTGAAGCTTTCTTT. Protein product: CASSLDGDTEAFF.